The rows below give T cell receptor beta chains drawn from one sample of a study of blood T cell repertoires in COVID-19. Some clones are missing from TCRdb's copy, which holds only in-frame ones; the method was immunoSEQ multiplex PCR. The sample holds over 100,000 clones, 86% seen once. The sequenced sample consisted of peripheral blood. These receptors all stem from a man aged 35 to 55 with acute or convalescent COVID-19. Both conserved end residues are part of each CDR3. A D gene is named only where the DNA matches it firmly. Some rows have no size entry. The others give once, few or many, or a class for an expanded clone.

d_call,v_call,clone_size,j_call,cdr3_nt,cdr3_aa
TRBD1,TRBV7-8,few,TRBJ2-2,TGTGCCAGCAGCCCCCGGGACAGGGCTACCGGGGAGCTGTTTTTT,CASSPRDRATGELFF
TRBD1,TRBV30,-,TRBJ1-6,TGTGCCTGGACCCCGCGTCGGACAGGGGATTCACCCCTCCACTTT,CAWTPRRTGDSPLHF
TRBD1,TRBV5-6,-,TRBJ2-5,TGTGCCAGCAGCTTCGGTACAGGGGCTCGGGAGACCCAGTACTTC,CASSFGTGARETQYF
-,TRBV19,-,TRBJ1-1,TGTGCCAGTAGCATCAACAGGATTATGAACACTGAAGCTTTCTTT,CASSINRIMNTEAFF
-,TRBV7-2,once,TRBJ1-2,TGTGCCAGCAGCTCACCAACAGGGTACGATGGCTACACCTTC,CASSSPTGYDGYTF
-,TRBV30,-,TRBJ1-3,TGTGCCTGGAGATTCAGTTCGGACAGTTTCTCTGGAAACACCATATATTTT,CAWRFSSDSFSGNTIYF
TRBD2,TRBV6-2/TRBV6-3,-,TRBJ2-5,TGTGCCAGCAGTTACTTACTGGGAGGGGCGGACCAAGAGACCCAGTACTTC,CASSYLLGGADQETQYF
TRBD2,TRBV4-1,-,TRBJ2-1,TGCGCCAGCAGCCAAGACCGAAATCTAGCGGGAGAGGGTAATGAGCAGTTCTTC,CASSQDRNLAGEGNEQFF
-,TRBV15,-,TRBJ1-5,TGTGCCACCAGCTCCCGAATTGAGAGCAATCAGCCCCAGCATTTT,CATSSRIESNQPQHF
-,TRBV4-1,-,TRBJ1-1,TGCGCCAGCAGCCAGGGGGCCCTTGGGAGCACTGAAGCTTTCTTT,CASSQGALGSTEAFF
-,TRBV20-1,-,TRBJ2-7,TGCAGTGCTAGAGATACCGGCGAGCAGTACTTC,CSARDTGEQYF
-,TRBV5-6,-,TRBJ2-7,TGTGCCAGCAGCTCCGCGGGGGCCCAACTGTGGCAGTACTTC,CASSSAGAQLWQYF
-,TRBV4-3,-,TRBJ2-7,TGCGCCAGCAGCCAAGACCGGGAGTCTGCCTACGAGCAGTACTTC,CASSQDRESAYEQYF
-,TRBV6-2/TRBV6-3,-,TRBJ2-3,TGTGCCAGCAGCCGTAGGGGACATGGGCCCGCGCGAGGACACGGGCCCCCAGATACGCAGTATTTT,CASSRRGHGPARGHGPPDTQYF
-,TRBV5-4,few,TRBJ1-1,TGTGCCAGCACCCCCGGCCAGACAATCTCAAACACTGAAGCTTTCTTT,CASTPGQTISNTEAFF
-,TRBV30,-,TRBJ1-1,TGTGCCTGGAGTGCCTCAGGGAACACTGAAGCTTTCTTT,CAWSASGNTEAFF
TRBD2,TRBV18,-,TRBJ2-2,TGTGCCAGCTCACCGATCCTAGCGGGAGGATCCACCGGGGAGCTGTTTTTT,CASSPILAGGSTGELFF
TRBD1,TRBV4-2,-,TRBJ1-3,TGTGCCAGCAGCCAAGATAGATCCGGGACAGGGACTGGAAACACCATATATTTT,CASSQDRSGTGTGNTIYF
TRBD2,TRBV18,-,TRBJ2-1,TGTGCCAGCTCACCGTTCGGGGGGAGCTCCTACAATGAGCAGTTCTTC,CASSPFGGSSYNEQFF
-,TRBV5-1,few,TRBJ2-1,TGCGCCAGCAGCTTGGGATTGGGCGCCACCTACAATGAGCAGTTCTTC,CASSLGLGATYNEQFF
TRBD1,TRBV19,-,TRBJ1-4,TGTGCCAGTAGGGACAGGGGCCAGGAAAAACTGTTTTTT,CASRDRGQEKLFF
-,TRBV3-1/TRBV3-2,-,TRBJ1-3,TGTGCCAGCAGCCAAGTGAGCTCTGGAAACACCATATATTTT,CASSQVSSGNTIYF
TRBD2,TRBV14,-,TRBJ2-3,TGTGCCAGCAGCCAAGGGCGGGAGTGGACAGATACGCAGTATTTT,CASSQGREWTDTQYF
TRBD2,TRBV6-5,-,TRBJ2-1,TGTGCCAGCAGTACCCACCGGGAGGGCCTTTATGAGCAGTTCTTC,CASSTHREGLYEQFF
TRBD2,TRBV6-5,-,TRBJ2-3,TGTGCCACCCTCCGCGGGACTAGCGAAGATACGCAGTATTTT,CATLRGTSEDTQYF
TRBD1,TRBV5-1,-,TRBJ2-7,TGCGCCAGCAGCCGGGACAGGGGGGTCGACGAGCAGTACTTC,CASSRDRGVDEQYF
-,TRBV6-5,-,TRBJ1-6,TGTGCCAGCAGCCGAAGACAGGTTAATAATTCACCCCTCCACTTT,CASSRRQVNNSPLHF
-,TRBV19,-,TRBJ1-3,TGTGCCAGTAGTATAGATCGCTCTGGAAACACCATATATTTT,CASSIDRSGNTIYF
TRBD1,TRBV5-1,once,TRBJ1-1,TGCGCCAGCAGCTTGGGGACAGGAGGGGGGAACACTGAAGCTTTCTTT,CASSLGTGGGNTEAFF
TRBD1,TRBV5-5,-,TRBJ1-2,TGTGCCAGCAGCGAGGACAGGGGAGCTAACTATGGCTACACCTTC,CASSEDRGANYGYTF
-,TRBV29-1,few,TRBJ1-1,TGCAGCTCGGGGGACTCGAACACTGAAGCTTTCTTT,CSSGDSNTEAFF
-,TRBV30,-,TRBJ1-5,TGTGCCTGGAGTGTACATTTAGGAACCAGAGGCCTAGAGCCCCAGCATTTT,CAWSVHLGTRGLEPQHF
-,TRBV9,-,TRBJ1-5,TGTGCCAGCAGCGTAGGGCTGGATCAGCCCCAGCATTTT,CASSVGLDQPQHF
-,TRBV27,-,TRBJ2-6,TGTGCCAGCAGTATAACAGGGATCGGGGCCAACGTCCTGACTTTC,CASSITGIGANVLTF
-,TRBV4-3,many,TRBJ1-6,TGCGCCAGCAGCCAAGATATATCGGGGAGTTATTCACCCCTCCACTTT,CASSQDISGSYSPLHF
-,TRBV7-3,-,TRBJ2-5,TGTGCCAGCAGCTTAGTGAGGGAAGAGACCCAGTACTTC,CASSLVREETQYF
-,TRBV27,-,TRBJ2-1,TGTGCCAGCAGTGACACAAACTCCTACAATGAGCAGTTCTTC,CASSDTNSYNEQFF
TRBD1,TRBV5-1,once,TRBJ1-3,TGCGCCAGCAGCTTGTCCATTGCAGGGGGCGCGTCTGGAAACACCATATATTTT,CASSLSIAGGASGNTIYF
-,TRBV3-1/TRBV3-2,-,TRBJ2-2,TGTGCCAGCAGCCCTGACCCGGGAGTTACCGGGGAGCTGTTTTTT,CASSPDPGVTGELFF
-,TRBV3-1/TRBV3-2,-,TRBJ1-1,TGTGCCAGCAGCGTGGGGGGTGCTGAAGCTTTCTTT,CASSVGGAEAFF
-,TRBV6-6,-,TRBJ2-5,TGTGCCAGCAGCTCTACTAGCTCCCAAGAGGAGACCCAGTACTTC,CASSSTSSQEETQYF
-,TRBV19,-,TRBJ2-7,TGTGCCAGTAGTACTCGATCCCACTTCCACGAGCAGTACTTC,CASSTRSHFHEQYF
-,TRBV5-1,-,TRBJ1-1,TGCGCCAGCAGCTTGGGCCCAGGGTTGGACACTGAAGCTTTCTTT,CASSLGPGLDTEAFF
-,TRBV19,-,TRBJ1-2,TGTGCCAGTAGGGGGACATCTTTCCGCTATGGCTACACCTTC,CASRGTSFRYGYTF
-,TRBV19,-,TRBJ1-1,TGTGCCAGTAGCCGACAGGTGAACACTGAAGCTTTCTTT,CASSRQVNTEAFF
-,TRBV7-2,-,TRBJ1-2,TGTGCCAGCAGCTTAGGGGTGGTCCTGGGGGGTTACTATGGCTACACCTTC,CASSLGVVLGGYYGYTF
-,TRBV30,-,TRBJ1-4,TGTGCCTGGGAAAAGGGGGTTGGAGAAAAACTGTTTTTT,CAWEKGVGEKLFF
TRBD1,TRBV19,-,TRBJ2-7,TGTGCCAGTAGTATACCCTCGACAGGGGGTTTGACCTACGAGCAGTACTTC,CASSIPSTGGLTYEQYF
-,TRBV5-6,-,TRBJ1-3,TGTGCCAGCAGCTTACCACCGGGTCCTGGAAACACCATATATTTT,CASSLPPGPGNTIYF
TRBD2,TRBV7-9,-,TRBJ2-5,TGTGCCAGCAGCCCCCGACTAGCGGGGGGTCGGGAGACCCAGTACTTC,CASSPRLAGGRETQYF